This is a list of T cell receptor beta chains from one sample in a study of technical replicates of blood from a few donors. Measured with immunoSEQ multiplex PCR; TCRdb has only the in-frame clones, and not every one. The table includes more than 90,000 clones, 95% detected once. Source material: T cells isolated from PBMCs. Receptors were obtained from a human donor in good health. The CDR3 runs from the conserved cysteine through the conserved F or W. D genes are given only for firm matches. The size field is filled for only some rows; it gives once, few, many or a size class.

j_call v_call d_call clone_size cdr3_aa cdr3_nt
TRBJ1-2 TRBV12-5 NA NA CASGLVLTGIDTTYGYTF TGTGCTAGTGGTTTGGTTCTAACAGGGATAGACACAACTTATGGCTACACCTTC
TRBJ2-7 TRBV28 TRBD1 NA CATKGGSWYEQYF TGTGCCACCAAAGGGGGCTCGTGGTACGAGCAGTACTTC
TRBJ2-7 TRBV29-1 NA NA CSVGHSYEQYF TGCAGCGTTGGACACTCCTACGAGCAGTACTTC
TRBJ1-1 TRBV6-5 NA NA CASSRNMFGQAFF TGTGCCAGCAGCCGCAACATGTTTGGTCAAGCTTTCTTT
TRBJ2-5 TRBV18 NA NA CASSPGFGGKETQYF TGTGCCAGCTCACCCGGATTTGGGGGCAAAGAGACCCAGTACTTC
TRBJ2-7 TRBV7-2 TRBD2 NA CASSLELTSGARLDYEQYF TGTGCCAGCAGCTTAGAGTTGACTAGCGGGGCGCGCTTGGACTACGAGCAGTACTTC
TRBJ2-1 TRBV27 TRBD2 NA CASSFQTSGSGEQFF TGTGCCAGCAGTTTCCAAACTAGCGGGAGCGGTGAGCAGTTCTTC
TRBJ2-5 TRBV11-2 NA NA CASSPALASGLETQYF TGTGCCAGCAGCCCCGCCCTAGCGAGCGGGTTGGAGACCCAGTACTTC
TRBJ2-1 TRBV4-1 TRBD2 NA CASREGRGGRGEQFF TGCGCCAGCAGGGAAGGACGGGGGGGGAGGGGCGAGCAGTTCTTC
TRBJ2-5 TRBV6-1 NA NA CASTDRGNQETQYF TGTGCCAGCACGGATCGGGGAAACCAAGAGACCCAGTACTTC
TRBJ1-5 TRBV10-3 TRBD1 NA CAISELGQGGQPQHF TGTGCCATCAGTGAGCTAGGGCAGGGGGGTCAGCCCCAGCATTTT
TRBJ2-1 TRBV6-1 TRBD2 NA CASEVTSGGWNEQFF TGTGCCAGCGAGGTGACTAGCGGGGGGTGGAATGAGCAGTTCTTC
TRBJ2-3 TRBV27 TRBD2 NA CASRPGLAGYSTDTQYF TGTGCCAGCAGACCGGGACTAGCGGGTTACAGCACAGATACGCAGTATTTT
TRBJ1-1 TRBV5-1 NA NA CASSEQGNTEAFF TGCGCCAGCAGCGAGCAGGGAAACACTGAAGCTTTCTTT
TRBJ2-7 TRBV11-2 NA NA CASSLSWSDKSSYEQYF TGTGCCAGCAGCTTAAGCTGGTCGGACAAGAGCTCCTACGAGCAGTACTTC
TRBJ1-5 TRBV9 NA NA CASGGGGRNQPQHF TGTGCCAGCGGGGGGGGAGGGCGCAATCAGCCCCAGCATTTT
TRBJ2-1 TRBV13 TRBD2 NA CASSLSGTSGRDEQFF TGTGCCAGCAGCTTATCAGGGACTAGCGGGAGGGATGAGCAGTTCTTC
TRBJ2-2 TRBV6-1 NA once CASSEAPTPNTGELFF TGTGCCAGCAGTGAAGCGCCTACCCCAAACACCGGGGAGCTGTTTTTT
TRBJ1-1 TRBV5-1 NA once CASSPRGVNTEAFF TGCGCCAGCAGCCCTCGCGGAGTTAACACTGAAGCTTTCTTT
TRBJ2-7 TRBV7-3 TRBD2 NA CASSLGGGNGYEQYF TGTGCCAGCAGCTTGGGCGGGGGAAATGGCTACGAGCAGTACTTC
TRBJ2-7 TRBV7-8 NA NA CASSSTGFTYEQYF TGTGCCAGCAGCTCGACAGGATTCACCTACGAGCAGTACTTC
TRBJ2-7 TRBV27 NA NA CASSFYGLASYEQYF TGTGCCAGCAGTTTTTACGGATTAGCGTCCTACGAGCAGTACTTC
TRBJ1-2 TRBV5-6 TRBD1 NA CASSSPGWTGSNYGYTF TGTGCCAGCAGCTCACCCGGTTGGACAGGATCTAACTATGGCTACACCTTC